The clone carrying this TCR beta chain was detected only a few times. Its target is unknown. CDR1 is SGHTS and CDR2 is YDEGEE in the germline V gene. Trimming removed 4 bases from V and 0 bases from J; junction bases left unmatched: 8. There are 17 residues in the CDR3. This entry belongs to a study of blood T cells in healthy people across ages. General study results and limits: The study could not conclusively compare naive and antigen-experienced cells, given its unsorted PBMCs.

PCR was performed a second time for 7 to 11 cycles using a sample-barcoded 5' primer and a J-beta primer mix. TCRdb analysed the 5' RACE reads with MiXCR anew, one entry per CDR3 protein. The sample shows hundreds of thousands of distinct CDR3 sequences, over 20% of them seen only once. This clonotype originated in a man in his sixties or seventies in good health. Source material: blood. The V call is TRBV5-8, the J call TRBJ1-1, with 11 positions matching TRBD1. The CDR3 bases are TGTGCCAGCAGCCCTGGACAGGGGGCTCCTATGAACACTGAAGCTTTCTTT. Residues: CASSPGQGAPMNTEAFF.